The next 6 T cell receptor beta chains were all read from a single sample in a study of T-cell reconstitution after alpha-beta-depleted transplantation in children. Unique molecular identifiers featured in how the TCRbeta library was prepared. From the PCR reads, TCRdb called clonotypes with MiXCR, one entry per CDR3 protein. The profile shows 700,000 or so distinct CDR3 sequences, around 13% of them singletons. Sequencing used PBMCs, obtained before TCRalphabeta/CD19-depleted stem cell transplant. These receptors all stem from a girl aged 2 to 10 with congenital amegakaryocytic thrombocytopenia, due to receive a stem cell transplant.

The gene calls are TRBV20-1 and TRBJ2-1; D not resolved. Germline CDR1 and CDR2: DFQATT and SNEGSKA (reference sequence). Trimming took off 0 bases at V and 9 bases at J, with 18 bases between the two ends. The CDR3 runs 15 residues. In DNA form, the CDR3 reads TGCAGTGCTAGAGATTCGGCAGGTCTTGTGATTGAGCAGTTCTTC. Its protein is CSARDSAGLVIEQFF.

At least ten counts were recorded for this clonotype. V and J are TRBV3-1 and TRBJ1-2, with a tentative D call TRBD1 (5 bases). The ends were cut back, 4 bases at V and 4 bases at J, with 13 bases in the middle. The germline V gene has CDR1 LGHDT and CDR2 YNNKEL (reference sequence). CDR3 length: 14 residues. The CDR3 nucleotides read TGTGCCAGCAGCCGGGACGGCCTCTCCTATGGCTACACCTTC. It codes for CASSRDGLSYGYTF.

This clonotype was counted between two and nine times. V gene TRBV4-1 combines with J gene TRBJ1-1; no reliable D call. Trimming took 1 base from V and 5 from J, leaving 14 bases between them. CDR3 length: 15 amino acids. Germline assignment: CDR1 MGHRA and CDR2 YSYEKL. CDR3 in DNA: TGCGCCAGCAGCCAAGTAGGAGTACTTTATACTGAAGCTTTCTTT. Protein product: CASSQVGVLYTEAFF.

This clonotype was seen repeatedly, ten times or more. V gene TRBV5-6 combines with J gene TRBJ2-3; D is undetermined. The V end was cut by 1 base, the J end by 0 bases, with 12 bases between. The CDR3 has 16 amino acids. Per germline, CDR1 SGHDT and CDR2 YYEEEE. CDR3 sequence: CASSLPWLPSTDTQYF. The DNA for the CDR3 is TGTGCCAGCAGCTTGCCATGGCTTCCCAGCACAGATACGCAGTATTTT.

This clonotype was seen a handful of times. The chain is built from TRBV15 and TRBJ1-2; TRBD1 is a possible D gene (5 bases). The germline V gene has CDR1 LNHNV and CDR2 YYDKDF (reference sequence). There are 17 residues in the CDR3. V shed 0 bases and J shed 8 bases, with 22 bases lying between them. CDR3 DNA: TGTGCCACCAGCAGAGATTGGGTCCGTGGGACGGCTGCCGGCTACACCTTC. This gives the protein CATSRDWVRGTAAGYTF.

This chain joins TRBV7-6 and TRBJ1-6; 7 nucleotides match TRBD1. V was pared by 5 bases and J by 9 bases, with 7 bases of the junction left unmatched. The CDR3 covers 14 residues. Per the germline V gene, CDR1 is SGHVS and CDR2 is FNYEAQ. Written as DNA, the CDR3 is TGTGCCAGCAGCCCGACAGGGAGTAGTTCACCCCTCCACTTT. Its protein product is CASSPTGSSSPLHF.